This T cell receptor (beta chain) was captured in a study of blood T cell repertoires in COVID-19. Study as a whole: Some COVID-19 samples were acute and others convalescent; all came from the United States, Italy and Spain.

The table came from immunoSEQ multiplex PCR; TCRdb's copy has only in-frame clones and leaves some out. This sample has under 30,000 clones, with nearly 90% found just once. The sequence was collected from a human donor in a cohort sampled during active COVID-19. The specimen sequenced was peripheral blood.

CDR3 sequence reads: CASRGGQGGNQPQHF. The CDR3 DNA sequence: TGTGCCAGTAGAGGGGGACAGGGAGGCAATCAGCCCCAGCATTTT. V and J are TRBV19 and TRBJ1-5; 9 bases map to TRBD1. Germline lookup yields CDR1 LNHDA and CDR2 SQIVND (reference sequence). The CDR3 is made up of 15 amino acids. V lost 6 bases to trimming and J lost 2 bases; unmatched junction nucleotides: 5. The full variable domain, its missing parts supplied by reference TRBV19 and TRBJ1-5, is DGGITQSPKYLFRKEGQNVTLSCEQNLNHDAMYWYRQDPGQGLRLIYYSQIVNDFQKGDIAEGYSVSREKKESFPLTVTSAQKNPTAFYLCASRGGQGGNQPQHFGDGTRLSIL.